Listed here are 3 T cell receptor beta chains from one sample, sequenced in a study of cytomegalovirus exposure and HLA in healthy donors. Vbeta (60) and Jbeta (13) primers were used in the PCR. Produced via immunoSEQ multiplex PCR; TCRdb's table is partial and in-frame only. The data hold roughly 260,000 clones, with 70% to 90% observed a single time. Input material: PBMCs. The receptors originated from a woman aged 40 to 49 in good health and CMV-seropositive.

This chain joins TRBV5-1 and TRBJ1-6; the D gene is possibly TRBD1 (6 bases). CDR1 SGHRS and CDR2 YFSETQ come from the germline V gene. This CDR3 is built from 14 residues. V was trimmed by 0 bases and J by 8 bases, leaving 9 bases between them. The CDR3 region is CASSLDRADSPLHF. CDR3 coding DNA: TGCGCCAGCAGCTTGGACAGGGCTGATTCACCCCTCCACTTT.

The rearrangement joins TRBV11-2 to TRBJ2-7; no clear D gene. CDR3 size: 11 residues. Per the germline V gene, CDR1 is SGHAT and CDR2 is FQNNGV. The V and J ends lost 5 bases and 3 bases respectively, with 5 bases between them. This chain's CDR3 is CASSHNYEQYF. The CDR3 DNA is TGTGCCAGCAGCCACAACTACGAGCAGTACTTC.

In its sample, this clone was seen once. The chain uses TRBV11-2 and TRBJ2-7, with TRBD1 matching over 10 bases. The CDR3 is made up of 19 amino acids. V lost 5 bases, J lost 2 bases, and 18 bases stayed unmatched. Germline loops: CDR1 SGHAT, CDR2 FQNNGV. This CDR3 reads CASSPHPSATGGSPYEQYF. CDR3 in DNA: TGTGCCAGCAGCCCACACCCTTCCGCGACAGGGGGCTCCCCCTACGAGCAGTACTTC.